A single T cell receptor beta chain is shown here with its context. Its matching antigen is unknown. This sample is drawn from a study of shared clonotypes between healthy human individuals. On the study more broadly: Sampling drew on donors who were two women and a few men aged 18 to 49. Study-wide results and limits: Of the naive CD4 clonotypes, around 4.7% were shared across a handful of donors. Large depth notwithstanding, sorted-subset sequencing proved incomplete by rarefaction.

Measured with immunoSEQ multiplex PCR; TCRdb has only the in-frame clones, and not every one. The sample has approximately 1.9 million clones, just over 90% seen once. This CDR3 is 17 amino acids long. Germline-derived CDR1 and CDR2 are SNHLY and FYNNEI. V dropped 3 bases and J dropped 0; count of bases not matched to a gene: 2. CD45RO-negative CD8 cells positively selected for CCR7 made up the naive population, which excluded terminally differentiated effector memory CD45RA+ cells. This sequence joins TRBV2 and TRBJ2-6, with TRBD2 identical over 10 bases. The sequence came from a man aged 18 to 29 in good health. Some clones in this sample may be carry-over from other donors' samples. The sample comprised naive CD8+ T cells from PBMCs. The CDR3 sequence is CASSETSGSSGANVLTF. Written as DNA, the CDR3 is TGTGCCAGCAGTGAGACTAGCGGGTCCTCTGGGGCCAACGTCCTGACTTTC.